These 22 T cell receptor beta chains originate from one sample sequenced in a study of sequential checkpoint blockade in melanoma. Generated by immunoSEQ multiplex PCR, the TCRdb table keeps only in-frame clones and is missing some. The sample holds around 41,000 clones, 86% seen once. The treatment denotes: randomized to nivolumab then ipilimumab (arm A) or the reverse (arm B). The source was CD8+ T cells sorted from blood (inferred from file names), collected from a patient given nivolumab and ipilimumab in sequence. The receptors originated from a human donor with melanoma.

A note on this clone: The same CDR3 arises from other DNA sequences in this sample as well. The CDR3: CASSFGASYGYTF. The CDR3, as DNA: TGTGCCAGCAGTTTTGGGGCTAGCTATGGCTACACCTTC. The chain is built from TRBV6-5 and TRBJ1-2; tentative D call: TRBD1 (5 bases). CDR1 and CDR2 (germline): MNHEY, SVGAGI. The CDR3 length is 13 residues. V lost 4 bases to trimming and J lost 4 bases, with 10 bases between them.

The DNA of the CDR3 is TGTGCCAGCAGCCCCGGTACTAGCGGGAGAAATGAGCAGTTCTTC. As protein: CASSPGTSGRNEQFF. The V and J genes are TRBV13 and TRBJ2-1; TRBD2 matches 11 bases. The germline V gene encodes CDR1 PRHDT and CDR2 FYEKMQ (reference sequence). V was clipped by 5 bases and J by 7 bases; unmatched bases: 7. The CDR3 consists of 15 residues.

The chain is built from TRBV7-2 and TRBJ2-2; 8 bases match TRBD2. This CDR3 is built from 18 residues. V shed 2 bases, J shed 5 bases, and the junction held 13 bases outside the gene matches. Germline loops: CDR1 SGHTA, CDR2 FQGNSA. The CDR3 DNA follows: TGTGCCAGCAGCTTATATGATAGCGGGGTCGTGGGGACCGGGGAGCTGTTTTTT. As protein: CASSLYDSGVVGTGELFF.

The V gene is TRBV6-7, the J gene TRBJ1-2; 11 nucleotides agree with TRBD1. TRBV6-7 is an open reading frame whose function is uncertain. Trimming cost V 6 bases and J 3 bases; bases outside gene matches: 3. The length of the CDR3 is 14 residues. CDR3 nucleotide sequence: TGTGCCAGCAGCTGGGACAGGGGGGACTATGGCTACACCTTC. This translates into CASSWDRGDYGYTF.

This clone was observed a single time. This rearrangement joins TRBV29-1 to TRBJ2-3; maybe TRBD1 (6 bases). Germline CDR1 SQVTM, CDR2 ANQGSEA. With 4 bases removed from V and 2 bases from J, the gap between germline ends came to 13 bases. The CDR3 sequence is 14 residues long. This chain's CDR3 is CSVVGQILTDTQYF. The CDR3 DNA reads as TGCAGCGTTGTCGGACAGATCCTCACAGATACGCAGTATTTT.

The chain recombines TRBV5-1 with TRBJ1-1; 8 bases match TRBD1. The CDR3 has 14 amino acids. The V and J ends lost 4 bases and 6 bases, in that order; junction bases with no gene match: 8. Germline V lookup: CDR1 SGHRS, CDR2 YFSETQ. The CDR3 sequence: CASSTGQGSPEAFF. In DNA form, the CDR3 reads TGCGCCAGCAGCACCGGACAGGGTTCGCCTGAAGCTTTCTTT.

This clone was found once. V usage is TRBV28 and J usage is TRBJ1-1, with TRBD1 identical over 7 bases. The V gene end was trimmed by 5 bases and the J gene end by 3 bases; junction bases not matched to a gene: 6. The CDR3 contains 14 residues. Per the germline V gene, CDR1 is MDHEN and CDR2 is SYDVKM. The DNA for the CDR3 is TGTGCCAGCAGTCCCCGGGACAGCCACACTGAAGCTTTCTTT. It codes for CASSPRDSHTEAFF. Full variable domain (remainder filled in from reference TRBV28 and TRBJ1-1): DVKVTQSSRYLVKRTGEKVFLECVQDMDHENMFWYRQDPGLGLRLIYFSYDVKMKEKGDIPEGYSVSREKKERFSLILESASTNQTSMYLCASSPRDSHTEAFFGQGTRLTVV.

The chain has TRBV5-1 and TRBJ2-7, with a weak D call TRBD2 (5 bases). Trimming pared 1 base from V and 5 bases from J, leaving 19 bases between. CDR1 is SGHRS and CDR2 is YFSETQ in the germline V gene. The CDR3 length is 16 residues. The CDR3 is CASSLRGRVPLDEQYV. The CDR3, as DNA: TGCGCCAGCAGCTTGCGGGGTAGGGTCCCTCTCGACGAGCAGTACGTC.

The chain joins TRBV5-6 to TRBJ1-5, with D perhaps matching TRBD1 (5 bases). The CDR3 has 13 residues. Between the trimmed V and J ends, which lost 2 bases and 7 bases, there was a span of 10 bases. Germline V gives CDR1 SGHDT, CDR2 YYEEEE. DNA for the CDR3: TGTGCCAGCAGCTTATGGCAGGGACAGCCCCAGCATTTT. Translating it yields CASSLWQGQPQHF.

As concerns this clone: Other DNA variants within this sample encode the same CDR3. This chain links TRBV2 with TRBJ1-1; D may be TRBD1 (6 bases). CDR1 is SNHLY and CDR2 is FYNNEI in the germline V gene. The CDR3 length is 14 residues. The V end lost 6 bases, the J end lost 1 base, and 12 bases lay between the germline ends. CDR3 nucleotides: TGTGCCAGCAGCCCGGGACATGGGAACACTGAAGCTTTCTTT. It translates to CASSPGHGNTEAFF.

V and J are TRBV9 and TRBJ2-5; tentative D call: TRBD2 (5 bases). The germline CDR1 and CDR2 sequences are SGDLS and YYNGEE. Trimming removed 0 bases from V and 5 bases from J, with 8 bases in between. The CDR3 contains 13 residues. Here the CDR3 DNA reads TGTGCCAGCAGCGTAGGTAGCGTCGAGACCCAGTACTTC. Protein: CASSVGSVETQYF.

The count of this clone is one. The gene calls are TRBV27 and TRBJ1-2; D is ambiguous. Germline V CDR1 and CDR2: MNHEY, SMNVEV (reference sequence). CDR3 size: 12 residues. The V gene lost 6 bases and the J gene lost 5 bases, with 10 bases spanning the gap. As DNA, the CDR3 is TGTGCCAGCAGCCCGGGAAGGTATGGCTACACCTTC. The encoded protein is CASSPGRYGYTF.

This rearrangement joins TRBV13 to TRBJ2-3; TRBD1 matches at 9 bases. There are 22 residues in the CDR3. Losses at the gene ends were 8 bases for V and 0 bases for J; bases not matched to a gene: 27. Germline V gene data show CDR1 as PRHDT and CDR2 as FYEKMQ (reference sequence). This chain's CDR3 is CASQALGSGQGSSGASTDTQYF. For the CDR3, the DNA is TGTGCCAGCCAAGCTTTGGGATCGGGACAGGGTTCTAGCGGAGCTAGCACAGATACGCAGTATTTT.

The chain recombines TRBV19 with TRBJ1-5; a possible D gene is TRBD1 (5 bases). This CDR3 is built from 17 residues. Germline V CDR1 and CDR2: LNHDA, SQIVND (reference sequence). V was clipped by 1 base and J by 3 bases, with 16 bases between them. The CDR3 nucleotides read TGTGCCAGTAGTATAGCTGGGGGAGGGAGGCTCAATCAGCCCCAGCATTTT. Translation gives CASSIAGGGRLNQPQHF.

The V gene is TRBV7-9, the J gene TRBJ1-2, with TRBD1 as a possible D gene (6 bases). This CDR3 has 13 amino acids. The germline gives CDR1 SEHNR, CDR2 FQNEAQ (reference sequence). V was trimmed by 5 bases and J by 7 bases, leaving 14 bases between them. The CDR3 nucleotides read TGTGCCAGCAGCGCAAGGGGGTTTAGTGGCTACACCTTC. Translating it yields CASSARGFSGYTF.

The chain carries TRBV27 and TRBJ2-1, with D uncertain. The CDR3 runs 15 residues. V lost 5 bases, J lost 3 bases, and 14 bases lay in between. Germline V gene lookup returns CDR1 MNHEY and CDR2 SMNVEV (reference sequence). The CDR3 is CASSPEAINYNEQFF. For the CDR3, the DNA is TGTGCCAGCAGTCCAGAGGCGATAAACTACAATGAGCAGTTCTTC.

This clone was seen more than once but under ten times. The chain uses TRBV19 and TRBJ1-4; unclear D gene. Trimming pared 3 bases from V and 8 bases from J, leaving 16 bases between. CDR1 LNHDA and CDR2 SQIVND come from the germline V gene (reference sequence). This CDR3 comprises 15 residues. CDR3 in amino acids: CASSILRAPGEKLFF. The CDR3 nucleotides read TGTGCCAGTAGTATTCTACGGGCCCCGGGGGAAAAACTGTTTTTT.

The chain is built from TRBV4-2 and TRBJ2-1; D ambiguous. Looked up from germline, CDR1 is LGHNA and CDR2 is YNFKEQ. The length of the CDR3 is 14 residues. V was clipped by 0 bases and J by 7 bases, with 10 bases between them. CDR3 coding DNA: TGTGCCAGCAGCCAAGATACCAGCGTGAATGAGCAGTTCTTC. Translation: CASSQDTSVNEQFF.

J is TRBJ2-5 and V is TRBV7-9; no clear D. Germline V lookup: CDR1 SEHNR, CDR2 FQNEAQ (reference sequence). The CDR3 is 14 residues long. The V gene lost 1 base and the J gene lost 2 bases, with 8 bases spanning the gap. In nucleotides, the CDR3 is TGTGCCAGCAGCTTAGGCCAGGCTCAAGAGACCCAGTACTTC. It is translated as CASSLGQAQETQYF.

The chain carries TRBV27 and TRBJ2-5; 7 nucleotides match TRBD2. The J call may be wrong; the DNA end is better matched by TRBJ2-7. The CDR3 extends over 14 amino acids. The germline V gene encodes CDR1 MNHEY and CDR2 SMNVEV (reference sequence). Here the CDR3 reads CASTSFAGVYEQYF. The DNA for the CDR3 is TGTGCCAGCACTTCCTTCGCGGGAGTTTACGAGCAGTACTTC.

The chain carries TRBV13 and TRBJ2-1, with TRBD2 matching over 11 bases. From germline, CDR1 is PRHDT and CDR2 FYEKMQ (reference sequence). Trimming cost V 5 bases and J 3 bases; bases outside gene matches: 6. This CDR3 has 16 residues. CDR3 sequence: CASSVLAGAHYNEQFF. In nucleotides, the CDR3 is TGTGCCAGCAGCGTACTAGCGGGAGCCCACTACAATGAGCAGTTCTTC.

DNA for the CDR3: TGTGCCAGCAGTTCCCGGGAGGGGGTTAACTATGGCTACACCTTC. Amino acids: CASSSREGVNYGYTF. The V call is TRBV27, the J call TRBJ1-2, with D maybe TRBD1 (6 bases). In germline, CDR1 is MNHEY, CDR2 SMNVEV (reference sequence). The V end lost 4 bases, the J end lost 1 base, and 13 bases lay between the germline ends. This CDR3 region has 15 residues.